Each of the 10 T cell receptor beta chains below was sequenced from the same sample in a study of blood T cell repertoires in COVID-19. The assay was immunoSEQ multiplex PCR, and TCRdb's table has in-frame clones only and misses some. The sample lists 200,000 to 300,000 clones; 87% were seen once. The specimen sequenced was peripheral blood. The receptors were gathered from a young man with active or convalescent COVID-19.

The rearrangement joins TRBV4-1 to TRBJ1-2; possibly TRBD1 for D (5 bases). Germline V gene sequence: CDR1 MGHRA, CDR2 YSYEKL. Trimming stripped 5 bases from V and 3 bases from J, with 19 bases between. CDR3 length: 16 amino acids. The CDR3 DNA follows: TGCGCCAGCAGCAACCAAGGGATGGGGCGCGACTATGGCTACACCTTC. It encodes CASSNQGMGRDYGYTF.

This chain connects TRBV7-2 to TRBJ1-2; D possibly corresponds to TRBD1 (6 bases). The CDR3 contains 13 residues. Per germline, CDR1 SGHTA and CDR2 FQGNSA. Trimming took 6 bases from V and 7 from J, leaving 15 bases between them. The DNA for the CDR3 is TGTGCCAGCAGTTCACAGGGTTGGGGTGGCTACACCTTC. Protein product: CASSSQGWGGYTF. Full variable domain (outside the CDR3, taken from reference TRBV7-2 and TRBJ1-2): GAGVSQSPSNKVTEKGKDVELRCDPISGHTALYWYRQSLGQGLEFLIYFQGNSAPDKSGLPSDRFSAERTGGSVSTLTIQRTQQEDSAVYLCASSSQGWGGYTFGSGTRLTVV.

The rearrangement uses TRBV5-1 and TRBJ2-3; D not certain. V lost 6 bases and J 0 bases, leaving 11 bases between the germline ends. The CDR3 is 14 amino acids. Germline V gene data show CDR1 as SGHRS and CDR2 as YFSETQ. The DNA for the CDR3 is TGCGCCAGCACCTTAGACGGGAGCACAGATACGCAGTATTTT. Amino acids: CASTLDGSTDTQYF. The entire variable domain, with the rest obtained from reference TRBV5-1 and TRBJ2-3, is as follows: KAGVTQTPRYLIKTRGQQVTLSCSPISGHRSVSWYQQTPGQGLQFLFEYFSETQRNKGNFPGRFSGRQFSNSRSEMNVSTLELGDSALYLCASTLDGSTDTQYFGPGTRLTVL.

There are many counts of this clone. V usage is TRBV10-1 and J usage is TRBJ2-3; D unresolved. The CDR3 length is 12 residues. V lost 3 bases and J lost 2, with 3 bases in between. Germline CDR1 reads WNHNN; CDR2 reads SYGVQD (reference sequence). DNA of the CDR3: TGCGCCAGCAGTGACTACACAGATACGCAGTATTTT. Its protein product is CASSDYTDTQYF.

The chain joins TRBV7-8 to TRBJ1-3; tentative D call: TRBD1 (5 bases). V lost 4 bases and J lost 5, with 12 bases in between. Germline V gives CDR1 SGHVS, CDR2 FQNEAQ. The CDR3 covers 14 residues. The DNA of the CDR3 is TGTGCCAGCAGCTCCAGGGAGGGTAGAAACACCATATATTTT. Translation: CASSSREGRNTIYF. The whole variable domain, remainder taken from reference TRBV7-8 and TRBJ1-3, is GAGVSQSPRYKVAKRGQDVALRCDPISGHVSLFWYQQALGQGPEFLTYFQNEAQLDKSGLPSDRFFAERPEGSVSTLKIQRTQQEDSAVYLCASSSREGRNTIYFGEGSWLTVV.

The chain employs TRBV10-3 and TRBJ2-7; 11 nucleotides line up with TRBD2. The germline CDR1 and CDR2 sequences are ENHRY and SYGVKD. After removal of 6 bases from V and 0 bases from J, the junction contained 1 base not matched to a gene. This CDR3 has 14 amino acids. The DNA of the CDR3 is TGTGCCATCAGGACTAGCGGGAACTCCTACGAGCAGTACTTC. Its protein product is CAIRTSGNSYEQYF.

This chain connects TRBV7-8 to TRBJ2-4; 8 bases fit TRBD1. The CDR3 length is 16 residues. The J segment lost 5 bases and the V segment lost 5 bases, leaving 11 bases of the junction unmatched. Germline V lookup: CDR1 SGHVS, CDR2 FQNEAQ. CDR3 sequence (DNA): TGTGCCAGCAGCCAGCAGGCAGGGGGCGGACAAAACATTCAGTACTTC. This encodes CASSQQAGGGQNIQYF.

This chain links TRBV7-6 with TRBJ2-2; TRBD1 aligns across 7 bases. This CDR3 is 15 amino acids long. V was clipped by 5 bases and J by 3 bases; unmatched bases: 6. Germline V gene lookup returns CDR1 SGHVS and CDR2 FNYEAQ. CDR3 DNA: TGTGCCAGCAGCCAATGGCAGGGGGACACCGGGGAGCTGTTTTTT. Its translation: CASSQWQGDTGELFF.

The CDR3 bases are TGCGCCAGCAGCTCCGGACAGGGAGCTTCACCCCTCCACTTT. This codes for CASSSGQGASPLHF. The V call is TRBV5-1, the J call TRBJ1-6; 8 bases fit TRBD1. CDR3 length: 14 amino acids. Germline values: CDR1 SGHRS, CDR2 YFSETQ. Losses at the gene ends were 3 bases for V and 9 bases for J; bases not matched to a gene: 5. The whole variable domain, filled in from reference TRBV5-1 and TRBJ1-6, reads KAGVTQTPRYLIKTRGQQVTLSCSPISGHRSVSWYQQTPGQGLQFLFEYFSETQRNKGNFPGRFSGRQFSNSRSEMNVSTLELGDSALYLCASSSGQGASPLHFGNGTRLTVT.

V and J are TRBV12-3 or TRBV12-4 and TRBJ2-5; no definite D call. The V and J ends lost 4 bases and 2 bases respectively, with 5 bases between them. CDR3 length: 12 amino acids. The CDR3 spells CASSSLQETQYF. The CDR3 region has the DNA TGTGCCAGCAGTTCCCTACAAGAGACCCAGTACTTC.